The clone carrying this T cell receptor (beta chain) was detected many times. Its matching antigen is unknown. The sample belongs to a study of T cells in Graves' hyperthyroidism and ophthalmopathy. The overall study: Staff took peripheral blood when the initial diagnosis was made, before any treatment began. General study results and limits: A model built on 13 V-J features separated ophthalmopathy from stable hyperthyroidism. In blood, most of the thyroid clonotypes expanded above 0.001 were also present.

RNA transcripts yielded amplified TCR beta CDR3 regions. The primer set for the first-round RT-PCR of the TCR CDR3 was HTBI. TCRdb processed the multiplex PCR reads anew with MiXCR; each CDR3 protein has one entry. The sample has 350,000 to 400,000 distinct CDR3 sequences, about 19% seen once. Roughly 9.1 ml of fresh peripheral blood supplied the PBMCs. The sequence was collected from a young woman with Graves' hyperthyroidism. Source material: blood.

The CDR3 region is CASSFDPRSGNTIYF. In DNA, the CDR3 is TGCGCCAGCAGCTTTGACCCCAGGTCGGGAAACACCATATATTTT. The rearrangement joins TRBV5-1 to TRBJ1-3, with unresolved D. V lost 2 bases, J lost 4 bases, and 13 bases lay in between. Per germline, CDR1 SGHRS and CDR2 YFSETQ. This CDR3 spans 15 amino acids.